The rows below give T cell receptor beta chains drawn from one sample of a study of identical twins. TCRdb reanalysed the 5' RACE reads using MiXCR and keeps one entry per CDR3 protein. Of 650,000 to 750,000 distinct CDR3 sequences in the sample, about 20% are singletons; the top ten hold approximately 4.5%. The same data also went into a second study, on T cells expressing NK-cell markers.

What was sequenced was PBMCs. The receptors were gathered from a woman aged 18-29 years in good health. Both conserved end residues are part of each CDR3. The D gene is left open where the match is weak. A clone size is listed for some rows: how often the clone was seen (once, few, many), or a class if it is expanded.

v_call,clone_size,j_call,d_call,cdr3_aa,cdr3_nt
TRBV10-3,-,TRBJ2-3,-,CAISPDPSTDTQYF,TGTGCCATCAGCCCAGACCCAAGCACAGATACGCAGTATTTT
TRBV29-1,-,TRBJ2-1,TRBD2,CSVGLIMGSGMSNEQFF,TGCAGCGTTGGGCTAATAATGGGTAGCGGGATGAGCAATGAGCAGTTCTTC
TRBV20-1,-,TRBJ2-7,-,CSARDMDSATGEQYF,TGCAGTGCTAGAGATATGGACAGCGCCACGGGCGAGCAGTACTTC
TRBV10-3,many,TRBJ2-7,TRBD2,CAIRGGFEQYF,TGTGCCATCAGGGGGGGGTTCGAGCAGTACTTC
TRBV20-1,few,TRBJ2-1,TRBD2,CSARKAGGSSYNEQFF,TGCAGTGCTAGGAAAGCGGGGGGGAGCTCCTACAATGAGCAGTTCTTC
TRBV5-5,-,TRBJ1-2,TRBD1,CASSPDRVSRYGYTF,TGTGCCAGCAGCCCCGACAGGGTCTCGCGGTATGGCTACACCTTC
TRBV6-5,few,TRBJ2-1,TRBD2,CASSYGLADSYNEQFF,TGTGCCAGCAGTTACGGACTAGCTGACTCCTACAATGAGCAGTTCTTC
TRBV20-1,-,TRBJ1-1,TRBD1,CSARQGPSEAFF,TGCAGTGCTCGACAGGGGCCTTCTGAAGCTTTCTTT
TRBV10-3,many,TRBJ2-7,TRBD2,CAISESSGSFSYEQYF,TGTGCCATCAGTGAGTCAAGCGGGAGTTTCTCCTACGAGCAGTACTTC
TRBV5-1,-,TRBJ1-4,-,CASSRQGAEKLFF,TGCGCCAGCAGCCGTCAAGGGGCTGAAAAACTGTTTTTT
TRBV5-6,few,TRBJ2-2,-,CASSFDHRVLTGELFF,TGTGCCAGCAGCTTCGATCACAGGGTCCTCACCGGGGAGCTGTTTTTT
TRBV20-1,-,TRBJ1-2,TRBD1,CSASHRGSGNYAYTF,TGCAGTGCTAGTCACAGGGGATCGGGTAACTATGCCTACACCTTC
TRBV4-1,few,TRBJ1-2,-,CASSHLGQYNYGYTF,TGCGCCAGCAGCCACCTCGGACAGTATAACTATGGCTACACCTTC
TRBV3-1,-,TRBJ2-5,TRBD2,CASSQGGTSPETQYF,TGTGCCAGCAGCCAAGGAGGGACTAGCCCCGAGACCCAGTACTTC
TRBV6-5,-,TRBJ2-7,-,CASSYSSGSPHYEQYF,TGTGCCAGCAGTTACTCATCCGGGAGCCCCCACTACGAGCAGTACTTC
TRBV5-4,-,TRBJ1-1,-,CASSLAGRRNTEAFF,TGTGCCAGCAGCTTGGCGGGGAGAAGGAACACTGAAGCTTTCTTT
TRBV6-5,-,TRBJ2-5,TRBD1,CASSYLGTVQETQYF,TGTGCCAGCAGTTATCTCGGGACAGTCCAAGAGACCCAGTACTTC
TRBV20-1,few,TRBJ2-1,-,CSARDDDEQFF,TGCAGTGCTAGAGATGACGATGAGCAGTTCTTC
TRBV11-2,-,TRBJ2-3,-,CASSLRPSNTDTQYF,TGTGCCAGCAGCTTACGGCCTAGCAATACAGATACGCAGTATTTT
TRBV5-1,many,TRBJ1-1,TRBD1,CASSSEGTGEEAFF,TGCGCCAGCAGCTCGGAAGGGACAGGGGAGGAAGCTTTCTTT
TRBV4-3,-,TRBJ2-1,TRBD2,CASSRLAGGPSEQFF,TGCGCCAGCAGCCGGCTAGCGGGAGGGCCGTCTGAGCAGTTCTTC
TRBV7-2,few,TRBJ2-3,-,CATTRGGSTDTQYF,TGTGCCACCACCCGGGGCGGGAGCACAGATACGCAGTATTTT
TRBV14,many,TRBJ2-7,-,CASSQQQRSYEQYF,TGTGCCAGCAGCCAGCAACAGCGCTCCTACGAGCAGTACTTC
TRBV7-2,-,TRBJ2-7,-,CASSFSPGHYEQYF,TGTGCCAGCAGCTTTTCTCCCGGCCACTACGAGCAGTACTTC
TRBV3-1,-,TRBJ2-6,TRBD1,CASVGGTGYGANVLTF,TGTGCCAGCGTTGGAGGGACAGGGTATGGGGCCAACGTCCTGACTTTC
TRBV12-3/TRBV12-4,few,TRBJ1-5,-,CASSGLGNQPQHF,TGTGCCAGCAGCGGTTTAGGCAATCAGCCCCAGCATTTT
TRBV14,many,TRBJ2-7,-,CASSQKRSYEQYF,TGTGCCAGCAGCCAAAAGAGATCCTACGAGCAGTACTTC
TRBV3-1,few,TRBJ2-1,TRBD2,CASSQLAGGDEQFF,TGTGCCAGCAGCCAACTAGCGGGAGGGGATGAGCAGTTCTTC
TRBV20-1,-,TRBJ2-7,-,CSAQRQNEVEQYF,TGCAGTGCTCAGCGCCAGAACGAGGTGGAGCAGTACTTC
TRBV7-9,-,TRBJ1-2,-,CASTLWGDQGYTF,TGTGCCAGCACCCTCTGGGGGGATCAAGGCTACACCTTC
TRBV30,-,TRBJ2-7,TRBD1,CAWLGQGEYEQYF,TGTGCCTGGCTTGGACAGGGGGAGTACGAGCAGTACTTC
TRBV11-2,-,TRBJ2-7,TRBD2,CASRPGLSSYEQYF,TGTGCCAGCAGGCCGGGACTATCCTCCTACGAGCAGTACTTC
TRBV20-1,many,TRBJ2-7,TRBD2,CSARDSYSGRSSYEQYF,TGCAGTGCTAGAGATTCTTATAGCGGGAGGAGCTCCTACGAGCAGTACTTC
TRBV12-3/TRBV12-4,many,TRBJ2-2,-,CASSLRTGELFF,TGTGCCAGCAGTCTACGCACCGGGGAGCTGTTTTTT
TRBV5-6,few,TRBJ2-1,TRBD2,CASSRLAISYNEQFF,TGTGCCAGCAGCCGACTAGCGATATCCTACAATGAGCAGTTCTTC
TRBV4-1,once,TRBJ1-4,TRBD1,CASSRLGQGIEKLFF,TGCGCCAGCAGCCGGTTAGGACAGGGTATCGAAAAACTGTTTTTT
TRBV25-1,-,TRBJ2-7,-,CASGPRRGMAEQYF,TGTGCCAGCGGACCCAGGAGGGGGATGGCTGAGCAGTACTTC
TRBV5-6,-,TRBJ2-5,-,CASSLIAARETQYF,TGTGCCAGCAGCTTGATAGCAGCCCGGGAGACCCAGTACTTC
TRBV12-3/TRBV12-4,-,TRBJ2-7,TRBD2,CASSFQTSGGEQYF,TGTGCCAGCAGTTTCCAGACTAGCGGGGGCGAGCAGTACTTC
TRBV6-1,few,TRBJ2-3,TRBD2,CASITRGGSDTQYF,TGTGCCAGCATCACCCGGGGGGGGTCAGATACGCAGTATTTT
TRBV12-3/TRBV12-4,many,TRBJ1-2,-,CASSLGLLIYGYTF,TGTGCCAGCAGTTTAGGACTGCTGATCTATGGCTACACCTTC
TRBV7-9,-,TRBJ2-7,TRBD2,CASSLGAGGYNEQYF,TGTGCCAGCAGCTTAGGTGCGGGAGGTTACAACGAGCAGTACTTC
TRBV5-1,-,TRBJ2-5,TRBD1,CASSPRQGMDLETQYF,TGCGCCAGCAGCCCCCGACAGGGTATGGACCTTGAGACCCAGTACTTC
TRBV20-1,many,TRBJ1-1,-,CSAERDGNTEAFF,TGCAGTGCAGAGAGGGACGGGAACACTGAAGCTTTCTTT
TRBV7-2,-,TRBJ2-1,-,CASSLTPFF,TGTGCCAGCAGCCTTACTCCGTTCTTC
TRBV2,-,TRBJ1-5,-,CASMRYSNQPQHF,TGTGCCAGCATGCGGTATAGCAATCAGCCCCAGCATTTT
TRBV9,-,TRBJ2-3,TRBD1,CASSSGQGFEGTQYF,TGTGCCAGCAGCTCGGGACAGGGCTTTGAAGGTACGCAGTATTTT